Shown below are 16 T cell receptor beta chains from a single sample sequenced in a study of blood T cell repertoires in COVID-19. Sequenced by immunoSEQ multiplex PCR; TCRdb stores in-frame clones only, minus some. The data hold more than 95,000 clones, with roughly 87% observed a single time. The material sequenced was peripheral blood. The origin of the receptors is a human donor in a cohort sampled during active COVID-19.

This chain connects TRBV7-6 to TRBJ2-5, with D maybe TRBD1 (6 bases). The CDR3 extends over 15 amino acids. Germline-derived CDR1 and CDR2 are SGHVS and FNYEAQ. V lost 2 bases and J lost 2, with 12 bases in between. The CDR3 nucleotides read TGTGCCAGCAGCTTATTCAGGGGACCGCAAGAGACCCAGTACTTC. Its translation is CASSLFRGPQETQYF.

This chain connects TRBV5-1 to TRBJ2-3, with unresolved D. This CDR3 region has 14 residues. Trimming took 4 bases from V and 0 from J, leaving 9 bases between them. The germline CDR1 and CDR2 sequences are SGHRS and YFSETQ. CDR3 DNA sequence: TGCGCCAGCAGCCCCTATGAAAGCACAGATACGCAGTATTTT. Translating gives CASSPYESTDTQYF.

V usage is TRBV2 and J usage is TRBJ1-3, with 8 bases matching TRBD1. Per the germline V gene, CDR1 is SNHLY and CDR2 is FYNNEI. J lost 0 bases, V lost 6 bases, and 10 bases had no gene match. CDR3 length equals 17 residues. The CDR3 region is CASRDQRTGISGNTIYF. The CDR3 bases are TGTGCCAGCAGGGACCAGCGGACAGGGATCTCTGGAAACACCATATATTTT.

V usage is TRBV29-1 and J usage is TRBJ1-1; 11 bases are shared with TRBD1. Germline assignment: CDR1 SQVTM and CDR2 ANQGSEA. The CDR3 length is 15 residues. The V and J ends lost 4 bases and 4 bases, in that order; junction bases with no gene match: 8. The DNA for the CDR3 is TGCAGCGTTGTACGATGGACAGGGGGCGTCACTGAAGCTTTCTTT. Protein product: CSVVRWTGGVTEAFF.

The chain links TRBV2 to TRBJ1-5, with 8 bases aligning to TRBD1. The CDR3 contains 13 residues. Germline CDR1 is SNHLY and CDR2 is FYNNEI. V was pared by 7 bases and J by 9 bases, with 8 bases of the junction left unmatched. The CDR3 DNA follows: TGTGCCAGCACCAGACAGGGGCCGGGGCCCCAGCATTTT. This gives the protein CASTRQGPGPQHF. The complete variable domain, with remaining parts taken from reference TRBV2 and TRBJ1-5, reads EPEVTQTPSHQVTQMGQEVILRCVPISNHLYFYWYRQILGQKVEFLVSFYNNEISEKSEIFDDQFSVERPDGSNFTLKIRSTKLEDSAMYFCASTRQGPGPQHFGDGTRLSIL.

This chain connects TRBV18 to TRBJ1-5; 10 bases fit TRBD1. V lost 2 bases to trimming and J lost 1 base; unmatched junction nucleotides: 2. Germline-derived CDR1 and CDR2 are KGHSH and LQKENI. The length of the CDR3 is 16 residues. CDR3 amino acids: CASSPGTGASNQPQHF. Here the CDR3 DNA reads TGTGCCAGCTCACCAGGGACAGGGGCGAGCAATCAGCCCCAGCATTTT.

V and J are TRBV3-1 (or the pseudogene TRBV3-2) and TRBJ2-7, with 12 bases matching TRBD1. The length of the CDR3 is 15 residues. The germline gives CDR1 LGHDT, CDR2 YNNKEL (reference sequence). V lost 6 bases to trimming and J lost 6 bases; unmatched junction nucleotides: 9. CDR3 region: CASSWDRGPVGEQYF. The CDR3 DNA sequence: TGTGCCAGCAGTTGGGACAGGGGGCCGGTAGGCGAGCAGTACTTC.

The V and J genes are TRBV6-1 and TRBJ2-4; D might be TRBD1 (5 bases). This CDR3 has 15 amino acids. V was shortened by 1 base and J by 8 bases, with 15 bases between the two germline ends. Germline V CDR1 and CDR2: MNHNS, SASEGT. CDR3 sequence reads: CASSEGGAGLDIQYF. CDR3 sequence (DNA): TGTGCCAGCAGTGAAGGCGGAGCAGGGTTGGACATTCAGTACTTC.

The V call is TRBV7-9, the J call TRBJ2-7; TRBD1 agrees at 9 bases. V gave up 1 base and J gave up 6 bases; unmatched junction bases: 7. The CDR3 has 15 amino acids. CDR1 is SEHNR, CDR2 FQNEAQ, per germline (reference sequence). The CDR3 DNA reads as TGTGCCAGCAGCTTAGTTTTGGGACAGGGCAGCGAGCAGTACTTC. Residues: CASSLVLGQGSEQYF.

This chain connects TRBV20-1 to TRBJ1-2; TRBD1 agrees at 7 bases. CDR1 is DFQATT and CDR2 is SNEGSKA in the germline V gene (reference sequence). The CDR3 is 13 residues long. With 3 bases clipped from V and 6 bases from J, the junction kept 7 bases outside the gene matches. The CDR3 protein is CSASEAGGDGYTF. For the CDR3, the DNA is TGCAGTGCTAGTGAGGCAGGGGGTGATGGCTACACCTTC.

The rearrangement uses TRBV19 and TRBJ1-2; D ambiguous. The CDR3 has 20 amino acids. V was clipped by 3 bases and J by 4 bases, with 30 bases between them. Germline V gene data show CDR1 as LNHDA and CDR2 as SQIVND (reference sequence). The CDR3 protein is CASSISYELMEAKEGYGYTF. CDR3 in DNA: TGTGCCAGTAGTATTTCCTACGAGCTGATGGAGGCTAAAGAGGGCTATGGCTACACCTTC.

This clone has more than one count but fewer than ten. The V and J genes are TRBV3-1 (or the pseudogene TRBV3-2) and TRBJ2-2, with 8 bases matching TRBD2. The CDR3 runs to 16 residues. The germline V gene encodes CDR1 LGHDT and CDR2 YNNKEL (reference sequence). V gave up 1 base and J gave up 5 bases; unmatched junction bases: 6. In DNA form, the CDR3 reads TGTGCCAGCAGCCAAGGAGAAGCGGGGGCGACCGGGGAGCTGTTTTTT. This translates into CASSQGEAGATGELFF.

The chain has TRBV10-3 and TRBJ2-1, with D tentatively TRBD1 (5 bases). V lost 10 bases to trimming and J lost 0 bases, with 13 bases between them. The CDR3 is 14 residues long. Germline V lookup: CDR1 ENHRY, CDR2 SYGVKD. The CDR3 sequence: CASKTDRSYNEQFF. The CDR3 bases are TGTGCCAGCAAGACAGACCGCTCCTACAATGAGCAGTTCTTC.

This clone showed up just once. DNA of the CDR3: TGTGCCAGCAGCCAGGGACTAGCGGGGGGGCCGGACACAGATACGCAGTATTTT. Translating it yields CASSQGLAGGPDTDTQYF. The V gene is TRBV4-2, the J gene TRBJ2-3; 16 nucleotides align to TRBD2. Germline CDR1 reads LGHNA; CDR2 reads YNFKEQ. The CDR3 covers 18 residues. Unmatched junction bases numbered 5, after V lost 3 bases and J lost 2 bases.

The table lists this clone with a few counts. This chain uses TRBV9 with TRBJ2-7; 11 bases line up with TRBD1. CDR1 is SGDLS, CDR2 YYNGEE, per germline. CDR3 size: 14 residues. Losses at the gene ends were 7 bases for V and 6 bases for J; bases not matched to a gene: 9. This chain's CDR3 is CASGPAGTGGEQYF. The CDR3 coding sequence is TGTGCCAGCGGGCCAGCGGGGACAGGGGGCGAGCAGTACTTC.

The chain joins TRBV13 to TRBJ1-2; D perhaps matches TRBD1 (6 bases). This CDR3 has 16 residues. Trimming left V 5 bases short and J 5 bases short, with 21 bases between. Germline CDR1 PRHDT, CDR2 FYEKMQ (reference sequence). CDR3 in DNA: TGTGCCAGCAGCCCTTTCATTAGGGGCCAGGGGTATGGCTACACCTTC. The encoded protein is CASSPFIRGQGYGYTF.